These T cell receptor beta chains were read from a single sample in a study of OX40 agonist ivuxolimab in advanced cancers. The table came from immunoSEQ multiplex PCR; TCRdb's copy has only in-frame clones and leaves some out. This table has 69,000 or so clones, 85% to 90% appearing once. This sample comprised CD4+ or CD8+ T cells sorted from blood, obtained in a trial of the OX40 agonist ivuxolimab. These receptors were collected from an adult with an advanced solid tumor such as melanoma, head and neck, liver or kidney cancer. The CDR3 runs from the conserved cysteine through the conserved F or W. D genes are given only for firm matches. Expanded clones are given a class, and other clones once, few, many or no size at all.

D,size,J,V,CDR3,DNA
NA,NA,TRBJ2-3,TRBV7-7,CASSFGSTLKIGTQYF,TGTGCTAGCAGCTTCGGGAGTACCCTAAAAATAGGTACGCAGTATTTT
NA,NA,TRBJ1-2,TRBV9,CASTSRGDGRNGYTF,TGTGCCAGCACCTCAAGGGGGGACGGGAGGAATGGCTACACCTTC
TRBD2,NA,TRBJ2-1,TRBV10-3,CAISESFAGGSYNEQFF,TGTGCCATCAGTGAGTCGTTCGCGGGGGGCTCCTACAATGAGCAGTTCTTC
NA,NA,TRBJ2-1,TRBV7-9,CASSSTSYNEQFF,TGTGCCAGCAGCTCTACGAGCTACAATGAGCAGTTCTTC
NA,NA,TRBJ1-1,TRBV14,CASSQVNMNTEAFF,TGTGCCAGCAGCCAAGTTAATATGAACACTGAAGCTTTCTTT
TRBD1,NA,TRBJ1-4,TRBV6-5,CASIHRGRTNEKLFF,TGTGCCAGCATACACAGGGGGCGCACTAATGAAAAACTGTTTTTT
NA,NA,TRBJ2-7,TRBV28,CASSLVLGHSYEQYF,TGTGCCAGCAGTTTAGTTTTGGGGCACAGCTACGAGCAGTACTTC
TRBD2,NA,TRBJ2-1,TRBV25-1,CASSVETSGLVFNEQFF,TGTGCCAGCAGTGTCGAGACATCAGGACTAGTCTTCAATGAGCAGTTCTTC
NA,once,TRBJ2-7,TRBV29-1,CSAEVGDAYEQYF,TGCAGCGCCGAGGTGGGGGACGCCTACGAGCAGTACTTC
TRBD2,NA,TRBJ2-7,TRBV2,CASSETSGAYEQYF,TGTGCCAGCAGTGAGACTAGCGGGGCCTACGAGCAGTACTTC
NA,NA,TRBJ2-7,TRBV7-9,CASSLGVYSSYEQYF,TGTGCCAGCAGCTTAGGGGTTTATAGCTCCTACGAGCAGTACTTC
TRBD2,NA,TRBJ2-1,TRBV7-3,CASSLGLAGAPSSYNEQFF,TGTGCCAGCAGCCTAGGACTAGCGGGAGCGCCGAGCTCCTACAATGAGCAGTTCTTC
NA,few,TRBJ1-5,TRBV7-2,CASSLLRGYQHF,TGTGCCAGCAGCCTTCTCAGAGGTTACCAGCATTTT
TRBD1,NA,TRBJ1-1,TRBV6-5,CASSPQGINTEAFF,TGTGCCAGCAGCCCACAGGGGATAAACACTGAAGCTTTCTTT
TRBD2,once,TRBJ2-1,TRBV18,CASSPGTSGSPRNEQFF,TGTGCCAGCTCACCGGGGACTAGCGGGAGCCCGAGAAATGAGCAGTTCTTC
TRBD1,NA,TRBJ1-1,TRBV19,CASSDRGLGTEAFF,TGTGCCAGTAGCGACAGGGGGCTCGGGACTGAAGCTTTCTTT
TRBD2,NA,TRBJ2-3,TRBV7-7,CASSSGTSGSTDTQYF,TGTGCTAGCAGCTCCGGGACTAGCGGATCCACAGATACGCAGTATTTT
TRBD1,once,TRBJ2-1,TRBV6-1,CASSEEVGQGFNEQFF,TGTGCCAGCAGTGAAGAGGTGGGACAGGGTTTTAATGAGCAGTTCTTC
NA,NA,TRBJ1-4,TRBV7-9,CASSLLREHEKLFF,TGTGCCAGCAGCTTATTGAGGGAACATGAAAAACTGTTTTTT
NA,NA,TRBJ1-3,TRBV7-9,CASSLVNSGNTIYF,TGTGCCAGCAGCTTAGTTAATTCTGGAAACACCATATATTTT
NA,NA,TRBJ2-5,TRBV9,CASSVDREETQYF,TGTGCCAGCAGCGTAGATAGGGAAGAGACCCAGTACTTC
TRBD2,NA,TRBJ2-7,TRBV19,CASSPGLAGGKTYEQYF,TGTGCCAGTAGTCCGGGACTAGCGGGGGGCAAAACCTACGAGCAGTACTTC
TRBD1,NA,TRBJ2-2,TRBV9,CASRVDRENTGELFF,TGTGCCAGCAGGGTAGACAGGGAGAACACCGGGGAGCTGTTTTTT
TRBD1,NA,TRBJ1-1,TRBV27,CASSSLTGMNTEAFF,TGTGCCAGCAGTTCTTTGACAGGGATGAACACTGAAGCTTTCTTT
NA,NA,TRBJ2-7,TRBV19,CASSIGGRAADEQYF,TGTGCCAGTAGTATAGGGGGACGAGCAGCTGACGAGCAGTACTTC
NA,once,TRBJ1-2,TRBV30,CAWIPGGNGYTF,TGTGCCTGGATCCCCGGCGGAAACGGCTACACCTTC
NA,NA,TRBJ1-2,TRBV12-1,CASSFEGDNATGYGYTF,TGTGCCAGCAGCTTTGAAGGGGACAACGCCACCGGCTATGGCTACACCTTC
NA,NA,TRBJ1-1,TRBV7-9,CASSHGRINTEAFF,TGTGCCAGCAGCCATGGACGGATTAACACTGAAGCTTTCTTT
NA,NA,TRBJ2-7,TRBV30,CAWSVEQGYEQYF,TGTGCCTGGAGTGTAGAGCAGGGTTACGAGCAGTACTTC
NA,NA,TRBJ1-1,TRBV13,CASSLLSTEAFF,TGTGCCAGCAGCTTGCTTAGCACTGAAGCTTTCTTT
TRBD1,NA,TRBJ1-1,TRBV19,CASSIQGDGEAFF,TGTGCCAGTAGTATACAGGGGGACGGTGAAGCTTTCTTT
NA,NA,TRBJ2-1,TRBV11-1,CASSLEGLGRAEEQFF,TGTGCCAGCAGCTTAGAGGGGTTAGGAAGGGCAGAGGAGCAGTTCTTC
NA,NA,TRBJ2-3,TRBV4-3,CASSQWTGTDTQYF,TGCGCCAGCAGCCAGTGGACCGGCACAGATACGCAGTATTTT
TRBD1,once,TRBJ1-1,TRBV5-1,CASRLTGVGGLEAFF,TGCGCCAGCAGGCTAACAGGGGTGGGTGGCCTGGAGGCTTTCTTC
TRBD1,NA,TRBJ1-2,TRBV5-8,CASRNLRQGADYGYTF,TGTGCCAGCAGGAACCTCCGACAGGGGGCAGACTATGGCTACACCTTC
TRBD1,NA,TRBJ2-7,TRBV4-3,CASSHMNGQDYEQYF,TGCGCCAGCAGCCACATGAACGGACAGGACTACGAGCAGTACTTC
TRBD2,NA,TRBJ2-7,TRBV19,CASSPGTSGRYEQYF,TGTGCCAGTAGTCCCGGGACTAGCGGGAGGTACGAGCAGTACTTC
NA,NA,TRBJ2-2,TRBV4-2,CASSQEMQFFSGELFF,TGTGCCAGCAGCCAAGAAATGCAGTTTTTCTCTGGGGAGCTGTTTTTT
NA,NA,TRBJ1-5,TRBV6-6,CASSYGLGANQPQHF,TGTGCCAGCAGTTACGGGTTGGGGGCGAATCAGCCCCAGCATTTT
NA,few,TRBJ1-5,TRBV4-1,CASSQENDPNQPQHF,TGCGCCAGCAGCCAAGAGAATGACCCCAATCAGCCCCAGCATTTT
NA,once,TRBJ2-7,TRBV21-1,CASRGLADHYEQYF,TGTGCCAGCCGAGGACTAGCGGATCACTACGAGCAGTACTTC
NA,NA,TRBJ2-7,TRBV27,CASSLEGGYSYEQYF,TGTGCCAGCAGTTTAGAGGGGGGGTACTCCTACGAGCAGTACTTC
NA,NA,TRBJ2-7,TRBV7-9,CASSLAIGRSSYEQYF,TGTGCCAGCAGCTTAGCGATCGGCAGAAGCTCCTACGAGCAGTACTTC
TRBD2,NA,TRBJ2-1,TRBV28,CASPAGGRADNEQFF,TGTGCCAGCCCTGCCGGCGGGAGGGCCGACAATGAGCAGTTCTTC
NA,once,TRBJ1-2,TRBV19,CASSIVSAYGYTF,TGTGCCAGTAGTATAGTTTCCGCCTATGGCTACACCTTC
TRBD2,NA,TRBJ2-3,TRBV9,CASSAPTGLAGSTDTQYF,TGTGCCAGCAGCGCCCCGACCGGCCTAGCGGGAAGCACAGATACGCAGTATTTT
TRBD2,NA,TRBJ2-1,TRBV7-3,CASSFNGRSDEQFF,TGTGCCAGCAGCTTTAACGGGAGGTCGGATGAGCAGTTCTTC
TRBD1,NA,TRBJ1-1,TRBV7-2,CASSDRAANRGSEAFF,TGTGCCAGCAGCGACCGAGCCGCCAACAGGGGATCTGAAGCTTTCTTT
TRBD1,NA,TRBJ2-3,TRBV5-1,CASSLDAGGPADTQYF,TGCGCCAGCAGCTTGGATGCAGGGGGCCCCGCAGATACGCAGTATTTT
TRBD2,NA,TRBJ2-5,TRBV5-1,CASSFGSGGQETQYF,TGCGCCAGCAGCTTTGGTAGCGGGGGACAAGAGACCCAGTACTTC
TRBD1,NA,TRBJ2-2,TRBV4-2,CASSQAGTEKNTGELFF,TGTGCCAGCAGCCAAGCGGGGACAGAAAAGAACACCGGGGAGCTGTTTTTT
NA,NA,TRBJ2-3,TRBV5-6,CASSLTDTQYF,TGTGCCAGCAGCTTAACAGATACGCAGTATTTT
NA,once,TRBJ2-7,TRBV5-6,CASSSDYEQYF,TGTGCCAGCAGCTCTGACTACGAGCAGTACTTC
NA,NA,TRBJ2-1,TRBV7-6,CASSLEWGGTYNEQFF,TGTGCCAGCAGCTTAGAGTGGGGAGGTACCTACAATGAGCAGTTCTTC
NA,NA,TRBJ1-1,TRBV11-3,CASSLDTQNTEAFF,TGTGCCAGCAGCTTAGACACCCAGAACACTGAAGCTTTCTTT
NA,NA,TRBJ1-2,TRBV5-5,CASSLAADLAYGYTF,TGTGCCAGCAGCTTGGCCGCTGACCTAGCCTATGGCTACACCTTC
NA,NA,TRBJ1-4,TRBV28,CASSPPFWRNEKLFF,TGTGCCAGCAGTCCCCCTTTTTGGAGAAATGAAAAACTGTTTTTT
TRBD2,NA,TRBJ2-7,TRBV19,CASSIAVLAGGPGEQYF,TGTGCCAGTAGTATAGCAGTACTAGCGGGAGGGCCAGGAGAGCAGTACTTC